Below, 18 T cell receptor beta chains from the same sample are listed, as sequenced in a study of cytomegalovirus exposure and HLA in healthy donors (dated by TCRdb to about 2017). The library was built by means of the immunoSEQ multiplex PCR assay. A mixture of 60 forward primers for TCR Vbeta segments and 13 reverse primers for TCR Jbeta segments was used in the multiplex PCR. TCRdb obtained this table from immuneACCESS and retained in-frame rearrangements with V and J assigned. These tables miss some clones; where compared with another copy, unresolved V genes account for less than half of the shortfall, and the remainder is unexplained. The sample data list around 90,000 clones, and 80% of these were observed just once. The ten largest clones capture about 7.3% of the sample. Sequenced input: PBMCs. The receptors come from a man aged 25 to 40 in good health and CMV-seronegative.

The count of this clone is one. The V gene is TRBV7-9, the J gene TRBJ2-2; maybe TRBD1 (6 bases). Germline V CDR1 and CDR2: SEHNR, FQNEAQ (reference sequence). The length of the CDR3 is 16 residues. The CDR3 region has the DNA TGTGCTACCTGGGGGCGGCAGGGATTCTCCACCGGGGAGCTGTTTTTT. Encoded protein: CATWGRQGFSTGELFF.

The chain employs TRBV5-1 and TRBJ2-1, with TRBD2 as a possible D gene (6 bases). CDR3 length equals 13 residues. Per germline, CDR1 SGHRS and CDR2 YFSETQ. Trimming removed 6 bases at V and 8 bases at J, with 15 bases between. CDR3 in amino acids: CASKRAIGYEQFF. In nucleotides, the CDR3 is TGCGCCAGCAAGCGGGCAATCGGCTATGAGCAGTTCTTC.

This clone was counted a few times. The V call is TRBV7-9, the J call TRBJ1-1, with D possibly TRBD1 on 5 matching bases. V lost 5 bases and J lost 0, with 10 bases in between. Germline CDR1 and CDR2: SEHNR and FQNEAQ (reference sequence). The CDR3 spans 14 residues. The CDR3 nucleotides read TGTGCCAGCAGCCATTCGACAGTGAACACTGAAGCTTTCTTT. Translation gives CASSHSTVNTEAFF.

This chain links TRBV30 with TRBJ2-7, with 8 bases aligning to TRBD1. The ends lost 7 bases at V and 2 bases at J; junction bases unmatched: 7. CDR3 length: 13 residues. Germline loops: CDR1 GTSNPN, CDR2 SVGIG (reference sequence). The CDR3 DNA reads TGTGCCTACCACCGGGACAGGCCCTACGAGCAGTACTTC. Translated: CAYHRDRPYEQYF. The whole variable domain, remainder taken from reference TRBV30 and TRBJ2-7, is SQTIHQWPATLVQPVGSPLSLECTVEGTSNPNLYWYRQAAGRGLQLLFYSVGIGQISSEVPQNLSASRPQDRQFILSSKKLLLSDSGFYLCAYHRDRPYEQYFGPGTRLTVT.

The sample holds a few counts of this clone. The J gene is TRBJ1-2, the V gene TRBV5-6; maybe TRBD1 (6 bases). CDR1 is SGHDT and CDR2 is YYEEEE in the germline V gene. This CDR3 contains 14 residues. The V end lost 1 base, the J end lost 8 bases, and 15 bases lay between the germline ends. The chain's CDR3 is CASSLKFQGQGYTF. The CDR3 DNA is TGTGCCAGCAGCTTGAAGTTTCAGGGACAAGGCTACACCTTC.

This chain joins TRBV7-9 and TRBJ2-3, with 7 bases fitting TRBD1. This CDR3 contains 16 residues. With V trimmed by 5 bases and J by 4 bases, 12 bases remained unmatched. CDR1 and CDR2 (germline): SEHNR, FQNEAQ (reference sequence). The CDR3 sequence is CASSTRDRPPADTQYF. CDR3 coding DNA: TGTGCCAGCAGCACCCGGGACAGACCCCCCGCAGATACGCAGTATTTT.

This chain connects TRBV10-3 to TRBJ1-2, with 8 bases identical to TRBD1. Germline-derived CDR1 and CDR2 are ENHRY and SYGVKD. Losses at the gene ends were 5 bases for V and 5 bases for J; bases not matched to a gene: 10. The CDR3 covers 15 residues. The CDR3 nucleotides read TGTGCCATCAGTCTCACGGTGACAGGGGAATATGGCTACACCTTC. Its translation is CAISLTVTGEYGYTF.

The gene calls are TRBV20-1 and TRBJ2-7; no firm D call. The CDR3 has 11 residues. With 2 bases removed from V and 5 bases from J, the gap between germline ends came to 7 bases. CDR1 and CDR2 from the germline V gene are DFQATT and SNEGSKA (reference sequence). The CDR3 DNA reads TGCAGTGCTAGACTAGTAAACGAGCAGTACTTC. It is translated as CSARLVNEQYF.

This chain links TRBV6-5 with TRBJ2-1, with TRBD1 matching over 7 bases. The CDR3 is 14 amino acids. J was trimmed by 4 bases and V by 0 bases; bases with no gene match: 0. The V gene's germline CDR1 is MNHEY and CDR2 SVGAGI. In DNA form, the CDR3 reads TGTGCCAGCAGTTACTCCAGGGGGTACAATGAGCAGTTCTTC. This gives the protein CASSYSRGYNEQFF.

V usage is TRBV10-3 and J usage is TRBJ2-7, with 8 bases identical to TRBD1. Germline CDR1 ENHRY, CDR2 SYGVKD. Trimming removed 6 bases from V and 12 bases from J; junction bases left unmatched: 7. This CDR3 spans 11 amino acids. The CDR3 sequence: CAIRFRQGLYF. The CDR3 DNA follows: TGTGCCATCAGATTCAGACAGGGGCTGTACTTC.

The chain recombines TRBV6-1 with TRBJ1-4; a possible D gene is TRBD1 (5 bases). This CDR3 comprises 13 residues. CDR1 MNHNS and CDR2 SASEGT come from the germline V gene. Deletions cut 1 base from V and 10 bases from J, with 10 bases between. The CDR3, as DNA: TGTGCCAGCAGTGAAGTATTGGGGGGAAAACTGTTTTTT. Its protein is CASSEVLGGKLFF.

CDR3: CAGETGENTEAFF. The CDR3 DNA follows: TGTGCCGGGGAGACAGGGGAAAACACTGAAGCTTTCTTT. The chain recombines TRBV2 with TRBJ1-1; 8 bases fit TRBD1. With 11 bases clipped from V and 2 bases from J, the junction kept 7 bases outside the gene matches. Looked up from germline, CDR1 is SNHLY and CDR2 is FYNNEI. This CDR3 is built from 13 residues.

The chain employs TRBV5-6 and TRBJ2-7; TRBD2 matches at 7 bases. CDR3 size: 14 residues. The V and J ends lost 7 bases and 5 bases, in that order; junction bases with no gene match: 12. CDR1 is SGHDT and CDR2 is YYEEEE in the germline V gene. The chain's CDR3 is CASGGVSRIDEQYF. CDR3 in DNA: TGTGCCAGCGGGGGGGTTTCACGAATAGACGAGCAGTACTTC. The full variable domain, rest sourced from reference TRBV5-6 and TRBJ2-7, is DAGVTQSPTHLIKTRGQQVTLRCSPKSGHDTVSWYQQALGQGPQFIFQYYEEEERQRGNFPDRFSGHQFPNYSSELNVNALLLGDSALYLCASGGVSRIDEQYFGPGTRLTVT.

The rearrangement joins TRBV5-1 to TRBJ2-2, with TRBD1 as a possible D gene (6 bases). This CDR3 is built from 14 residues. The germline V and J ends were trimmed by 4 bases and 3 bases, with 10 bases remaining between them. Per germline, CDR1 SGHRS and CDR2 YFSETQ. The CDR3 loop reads CASSGNRDTGELFF. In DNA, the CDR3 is TGCGCCAGCAGCGGGAACAGGGACACCGGGGAGCTGTTTTTT. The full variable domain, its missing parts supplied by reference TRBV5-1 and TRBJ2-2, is KAGVTQTPRYLIKTRGQQVTLSCSPISGHRSVSWYQQTPGQGLQFLFEYFSETQRNKGNFPGRFSGRQFSNSRSEMNVSTLELGDSALYLCASSGNRDTGELFFGEGSRLTVL.

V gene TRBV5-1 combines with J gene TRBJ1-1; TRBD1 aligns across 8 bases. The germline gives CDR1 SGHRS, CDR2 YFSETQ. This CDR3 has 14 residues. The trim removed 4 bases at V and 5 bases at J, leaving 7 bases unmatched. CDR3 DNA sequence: TGCGCCAGCAGCCTAGGACAGGGAAGGACTGAAGCTTTCTTT. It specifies CASSLGQGRTEAFF.

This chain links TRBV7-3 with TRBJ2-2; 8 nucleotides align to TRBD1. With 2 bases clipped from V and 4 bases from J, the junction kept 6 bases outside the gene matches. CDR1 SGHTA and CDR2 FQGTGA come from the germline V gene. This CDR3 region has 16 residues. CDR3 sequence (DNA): TGTGCCAGCAGCTTACGGGACAGGCCAGGCACCGGGGAGCTGTTTTTT. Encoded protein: CASSLRDRPGTGELFF.

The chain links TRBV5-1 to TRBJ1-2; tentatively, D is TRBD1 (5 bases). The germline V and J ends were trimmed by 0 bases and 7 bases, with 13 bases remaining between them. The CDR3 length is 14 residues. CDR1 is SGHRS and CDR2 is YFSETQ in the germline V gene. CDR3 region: CASSLATGVGGYTF. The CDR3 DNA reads TGCGCCAGCAGCTTGGCCACGGGGGTTGGTGGCTACACCTTC.

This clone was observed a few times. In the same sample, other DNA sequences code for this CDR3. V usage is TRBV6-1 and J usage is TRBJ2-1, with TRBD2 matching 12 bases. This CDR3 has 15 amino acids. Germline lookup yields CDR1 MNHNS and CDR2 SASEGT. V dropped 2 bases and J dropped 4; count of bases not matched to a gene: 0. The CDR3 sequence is CASSELAGGYNEQFF. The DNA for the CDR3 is TGTGCCAGCAGTGAACTAGCGGGAGGGTACAATGAGCAGTTCTTC.